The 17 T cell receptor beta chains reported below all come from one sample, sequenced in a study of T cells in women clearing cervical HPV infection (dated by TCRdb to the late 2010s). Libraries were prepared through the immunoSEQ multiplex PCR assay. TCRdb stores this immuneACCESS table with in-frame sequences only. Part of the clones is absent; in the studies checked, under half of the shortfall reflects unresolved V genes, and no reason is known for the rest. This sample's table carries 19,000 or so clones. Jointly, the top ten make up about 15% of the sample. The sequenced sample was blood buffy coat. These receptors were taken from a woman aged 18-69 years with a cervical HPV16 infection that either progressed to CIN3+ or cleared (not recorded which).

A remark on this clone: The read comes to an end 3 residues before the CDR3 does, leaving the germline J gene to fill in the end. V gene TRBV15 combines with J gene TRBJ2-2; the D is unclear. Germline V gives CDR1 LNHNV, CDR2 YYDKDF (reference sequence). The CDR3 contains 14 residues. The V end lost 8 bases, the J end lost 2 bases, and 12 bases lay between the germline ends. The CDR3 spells CATREAGNTGELFF. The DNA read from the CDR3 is TGTGCCACCCGTGAGGCAGGAAACACCGGGGAG.

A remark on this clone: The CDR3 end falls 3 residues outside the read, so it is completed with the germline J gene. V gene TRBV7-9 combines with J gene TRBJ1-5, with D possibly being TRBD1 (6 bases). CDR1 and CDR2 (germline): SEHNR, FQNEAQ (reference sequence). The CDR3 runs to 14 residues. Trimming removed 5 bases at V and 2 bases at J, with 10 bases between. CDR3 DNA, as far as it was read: TGTGCCAGCAGCCTACAGGGCGGCAATCAGCCC. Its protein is CASSLQGGNQP. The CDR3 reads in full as CASSLQGGNQPQHF. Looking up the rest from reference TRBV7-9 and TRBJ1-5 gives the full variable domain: DTGVSQNPRHKITKRGQNVTFRCDPISEHNRLYWYRQTLGQGPEFLTYFQNEAQLEKSRLLSDRFSAERPKGSFSTLEIQRTEQGDSAMYLCASSLQGGNQPQHFGDGTRLSIL.

The CDR3 sequence: CASRTMDTEAFF. The sequenced CDR3 bases are TGTGCCAGCAGAACTATGGACACTGAA. The chain employs TRBV2 and TRBJ1-1; the D is unclear. The CDR3 goes on 3 residues after the read ends, and that part is filled in from the germline J gene. Germline values: CDR1 SNHLY, CDR2 FYNNEI. This CDR3 spans 12 amino acids. The germline V and J ends were trimmed by 6 bases and 3 bases, with 8 bases remaining between them. Full variable domain (rest looked up from reference TRBV2 and TRBJ1-1): EPEVTQTPSHQVTQMGQEVILRCVPISNHLYFYWYRQILGQKVEFLVSFYNNEISEKSEIFDDQFSVERPDGSNFTLKIRSTKLEDSAMYFCASRTMDTEAFFGQGTRLTVV.

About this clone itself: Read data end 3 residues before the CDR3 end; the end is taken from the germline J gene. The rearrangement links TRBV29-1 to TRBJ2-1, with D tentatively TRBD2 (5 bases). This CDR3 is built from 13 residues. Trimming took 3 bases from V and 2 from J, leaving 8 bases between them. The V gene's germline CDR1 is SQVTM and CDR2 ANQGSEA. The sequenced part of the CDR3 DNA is TGCAGCGTTGAGTCTAGCCCCTACAATGAG. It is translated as CSVESSPYNE. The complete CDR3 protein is CSVESSPYNEQFF.

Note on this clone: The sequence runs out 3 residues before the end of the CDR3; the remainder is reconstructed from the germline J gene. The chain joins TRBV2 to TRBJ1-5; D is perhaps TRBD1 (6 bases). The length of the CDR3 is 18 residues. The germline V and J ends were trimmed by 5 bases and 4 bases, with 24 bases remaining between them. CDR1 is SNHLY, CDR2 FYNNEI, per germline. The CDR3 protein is CASSRFRGGILWNQPQHF. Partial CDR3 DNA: TGTGCCAGCAGTCGCTTTAGGGGGGGCATTTTATGGAATCAGCCC.

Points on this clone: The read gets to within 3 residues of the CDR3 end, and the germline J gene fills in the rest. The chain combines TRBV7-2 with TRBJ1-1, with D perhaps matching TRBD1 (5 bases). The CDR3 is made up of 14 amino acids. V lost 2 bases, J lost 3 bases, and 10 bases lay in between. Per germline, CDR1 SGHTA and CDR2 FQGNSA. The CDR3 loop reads CASSLQRGDTEAFF. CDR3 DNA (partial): TGTGCCAGCAGCTTACAGAGGGGTGACACTGAA. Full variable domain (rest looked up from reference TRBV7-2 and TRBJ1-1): GAGVSQSPSNKVTEKGKDVELRCDPISGHTALYWYRQSLGQGLEFLIYFQGNSAPDKSGLPSDRFSAERTGGSVSTLTIQRTQQEDSAVYLCASSLQRGDTEAFFGQGTRLTVV.

The sequenced part of the CDR3 DNA is TGTGCTAGTGGCAGAGGGGCTAGCACAGATACG. Translating it yields CASGRGASTDT. Given in full, the CDR3 is CASGRGASTDTQYF. The chain joins TRBV12-5 to TRBJ2-3; D might be TRBD1 or TRBD2, each matching 5 bases. Read sequence stops 3 residues before the CDR3 end, and the germline J gene provides the missing end. Germline V CDR1 and CDR2: LGHNT, FRNRAP. Deletions cut 6 bases from V and 0 bases from J, with 10 bases between. The CDR3 is made up of 14 amino acids.

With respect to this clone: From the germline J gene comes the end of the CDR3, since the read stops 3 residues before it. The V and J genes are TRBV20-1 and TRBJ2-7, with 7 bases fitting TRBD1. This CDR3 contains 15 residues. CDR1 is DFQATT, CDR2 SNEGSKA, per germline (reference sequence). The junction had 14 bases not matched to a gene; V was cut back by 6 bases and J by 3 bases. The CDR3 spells CSANSPDRSDYEQYF. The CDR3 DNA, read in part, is TGCAGTGCCAATTCCCCGGACAGGTCTGACTACGAG.

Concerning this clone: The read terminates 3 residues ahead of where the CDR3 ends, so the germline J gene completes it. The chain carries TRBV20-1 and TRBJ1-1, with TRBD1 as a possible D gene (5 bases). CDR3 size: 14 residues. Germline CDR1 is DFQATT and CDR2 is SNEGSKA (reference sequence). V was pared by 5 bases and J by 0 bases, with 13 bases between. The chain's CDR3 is CSAPPGGMNTEAFF. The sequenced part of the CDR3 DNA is TGCAGTGCTCCACCCGGGGGGATGAACACTGAA.

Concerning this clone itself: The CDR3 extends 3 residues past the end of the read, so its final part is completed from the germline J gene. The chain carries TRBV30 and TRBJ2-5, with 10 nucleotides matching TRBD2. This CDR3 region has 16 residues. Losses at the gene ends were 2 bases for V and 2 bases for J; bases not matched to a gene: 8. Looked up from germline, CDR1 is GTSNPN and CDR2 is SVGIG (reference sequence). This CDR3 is CAWSRGSSGGQETQYF. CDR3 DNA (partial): TGTGCCTGGAGTCGTGGGTCTAGCGGGGGACAAGAGACC.

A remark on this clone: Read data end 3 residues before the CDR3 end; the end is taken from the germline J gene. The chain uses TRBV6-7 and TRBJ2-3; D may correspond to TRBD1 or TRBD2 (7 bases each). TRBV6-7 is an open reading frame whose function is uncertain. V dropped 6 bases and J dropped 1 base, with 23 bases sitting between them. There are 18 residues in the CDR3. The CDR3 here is CASRQRDRKKRRTDTQYF. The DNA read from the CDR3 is TGTGCCAGCAGGCAGCGGGACAGAAAAAAAAGACGCACAGATACG.

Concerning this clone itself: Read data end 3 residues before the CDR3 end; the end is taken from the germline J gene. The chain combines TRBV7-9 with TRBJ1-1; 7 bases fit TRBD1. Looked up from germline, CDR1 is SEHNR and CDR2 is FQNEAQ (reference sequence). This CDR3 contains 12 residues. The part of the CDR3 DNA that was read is TGTGCCAGCAGCACAACAGGGGTGGCA. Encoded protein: CASSTTGVA. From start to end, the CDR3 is CASSTTGVAAFF.

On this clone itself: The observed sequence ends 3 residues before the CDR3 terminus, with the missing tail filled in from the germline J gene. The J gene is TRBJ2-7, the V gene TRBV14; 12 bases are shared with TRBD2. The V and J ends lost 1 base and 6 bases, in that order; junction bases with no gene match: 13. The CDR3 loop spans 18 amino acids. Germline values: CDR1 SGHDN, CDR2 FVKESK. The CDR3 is CASSQVRPSGRVSAEQYF. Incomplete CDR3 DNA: TGTGCCAGCAGCCAAGTAAGGCCTAGCGGGAGGGTTTCGGCCGAG.

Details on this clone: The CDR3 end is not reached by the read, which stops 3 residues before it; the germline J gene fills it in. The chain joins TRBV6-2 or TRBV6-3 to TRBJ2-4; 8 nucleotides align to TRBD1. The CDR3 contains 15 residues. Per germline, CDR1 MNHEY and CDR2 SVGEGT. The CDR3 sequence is CASSYFGQGGQPQYF. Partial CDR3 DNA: TGTGCCAGCAGTTACTTCGGACAGGGCGGTCAGCCT.

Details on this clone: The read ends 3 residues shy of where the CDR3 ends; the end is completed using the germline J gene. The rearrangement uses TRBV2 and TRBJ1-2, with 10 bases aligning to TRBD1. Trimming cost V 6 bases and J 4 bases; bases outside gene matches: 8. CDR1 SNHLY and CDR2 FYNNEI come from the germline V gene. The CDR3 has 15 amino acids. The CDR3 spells CASRTLDRGGYGYTF. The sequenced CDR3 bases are TGTGCCAGCAGGACCCTGGACAGGGGGGGCTATGGC.

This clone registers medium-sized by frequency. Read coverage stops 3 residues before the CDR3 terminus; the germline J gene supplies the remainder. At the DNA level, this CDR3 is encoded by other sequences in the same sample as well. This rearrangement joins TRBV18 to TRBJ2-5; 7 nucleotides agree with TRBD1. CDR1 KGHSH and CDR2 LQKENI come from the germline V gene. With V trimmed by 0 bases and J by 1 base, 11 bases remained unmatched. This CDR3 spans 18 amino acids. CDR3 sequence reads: CASSPPYLNRDSQETQYF. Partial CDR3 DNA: TGTGCCAGCTCACCACCCTACCTGAACCGGGACAGCCAAGAGACC.

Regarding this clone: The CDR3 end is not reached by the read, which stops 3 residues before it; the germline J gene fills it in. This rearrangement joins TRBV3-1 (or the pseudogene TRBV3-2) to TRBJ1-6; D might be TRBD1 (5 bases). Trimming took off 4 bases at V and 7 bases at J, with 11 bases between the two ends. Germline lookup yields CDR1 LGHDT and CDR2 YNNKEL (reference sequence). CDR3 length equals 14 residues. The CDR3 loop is CASSRGGDNSPLHF. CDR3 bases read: TGTGCCAGCAGCCGGGGGGGAGACAATTCACCC.